This TCR beta chain was captured by sequencing in a study of blood T cell repertoires in COVID-19. The method was immunoSEQ multiplex PCR; TCRdb's version includes in-frame clones alone and lacks a portion of them. The table includes around 250,000 clones, approximately 88% detected once. The sample holds one count of this clone. The sequence came from an older woman with COVID-19, enrolled during active disease. The sample taken for sequencing was peripheral blood.

The CDR3 spells CATSEDSYNSPLHF. CDR3 DNA: TGTGCCACCAGTGAGGACAGCTATAATTCACCCCTCCACTTT. V and J are TRBV24-1 and TRBJ1-6; tentatively, D is TRBD1 (6 bases). Germline assignment: CDR1 KGHDR and CDR2 SFDVKD. The CDR3 is 14 amino acids. V was pared by 4 bases and J by 3 bases, with 6 bases between.